This passage covers 11 T cell receptor beta chains from one sample sequenced in a study of T cells in Graves' hyperthyroidism and ophthalmopathy. The CDR3 regions of TCR beta were amplified from RNA transcripts. HTBI primers were employed in a first-round RT-PCR of the TCR CDR3. One entry per CDR3 protein, called by TCRdb with MiXCR from the multiplex PCR reads. The table has around 620,000 distinct CDR3 sequences, 12% to 15% seen once. Sequencing used blood. Receptors were obtained from a woman younger than 35 with Graves' ophthalmopathy.

In this sample, this clonotype turned up a few times. The chain joins TRBV7-2 to TRBJ2-5; a weak D match, TRBD2 (5 bases). Trimming pared 2 bases from V and 5 bases from J, leaving 15 bases between. This CDR3 is 15 amino acids long. In germline, CDR1 is SGHTA, CDR2 FQGNSA. This CDR3 reads CASSLRFGERETQYF. The CDR3 region has the DNA TGTGCCAGCAGCTTAAGGTTTGGGGAGAGGGAGACCCAGTACTTC.

This clonotype occurred many times. The genes are TRBV28 and TRBJ2-3, with D maybe TRBD2 (5 bases). Germline-derived CDR1 and CDR2 are MDHEN and SYDVKM. Trimming removed 6 bases at V and 0 bases at J, with 28 bases between. The CDR3 contains 20 residues. The chain's CDR3 is CASRSYTYTKDSPSTDTQYF. CDR3 nucleotides: TGTGCCAGCAGGTCTTACACATACACCAAGGACTCTCCTAGCACAGATACGCAGTATTTT.

This clonotype appeared many times. CDR3 DNA: TGTGCCAGCAGTTTCGGGTCGAACGGAAGAGACTACACCTTC. It codes for CASSFGSNGRDYTF. V gene TRBV12-3 or TRBV12-4 combines with J gene TRBJ1-2; D ambiguous. The CDR3 is 14 residues long. V lost 3 bases to trimming and J lost 10 bases, with 18 bases between them.

This clonotype was recorded at least ten times. Written as DNA, the CDR3 is TGCAGTGCTATAGGAAGGCTTGACTCCTACGAGCAGTACTTC. This encodes CSAIGRLDSYEQYF. The chain employs TRBV20-1 and TRBJ2-7; D unclear. Germline V gene data show CDR1 as DFQATT and CDR2 as SNEGSKA (reference sequence). V was cut by 4 bases and J by 0 bases, with 13 bases left in between. The CDR3 runs to 14 residues.

This clonotype was picked up many times. The chain employs TRBV29-1 and TRBJ2-7, with 9 bases fitting TRBD1. This CDR3 is built from 16 residues. V lost 3 bases and J lost 2; bases outside the gene matches: 11. Germline V lookup: CDR1 SQVTM, CDR2 ANQGSEA. CDR3 amino acids: CSVDRSGQGITYEQYF. For the CDR3, the DNA is TGCAGCGTTGATAGATCGGGACAGGGAATTACCTACGAGCAGTACTTC.

This clonotype was counted at least ten times. The chain links TRBV11-2 to TRBJ2-5, with D possibly matching TRBD2 (6 bases). Germline V lookup: CDR1 SGHAT, CDR2 FQNNGV. The CDR3 is 13 amino acids. The ends were cut back, 3 bases at V and 5 bases at J, with 10 bases in the middle. In DNA, the CDR3 is TGTGCCAGCAGCTTTAGTCGGGAGGAGACCCAGTACTTC. It codes for CASSFSREETQYF.

This clonotype was seen many times. V usage is TRBV2 and J usage is TRBJ2-2; 8 bases match TRBD2. V lost 7 bases, J lost 0 bases, and 13 bases stayed unmatched. The CDR3 totals 18 residues. Germline V gene sequence: CDR1 SNHLY, CDR2 FYNNEI. CDR3 nucleotide sequence: TGTGCCAGCATCCCCAGGGTAGCGGGACCAACGAACACCGGGGAGCTGTTTTTT. Protein product: CASIPRVAGPTNTGELFF. Filled out from reference TRBV2 and TRBJ2-2, the complete variable domain reads EPEVTQTPSHQVTQMGQEVILRCVPISNHLYFYWYRQILGQKVEFLVSFYNNEISEKSEIFDDQFSVERPDGSNFTLKIRSTKLEDSAMYFCASIPRVAGPTNTGELFFGEGSRLTVL.

Regarding this clonotype: A much larger clone differs from this one at a single base, so this may be a read error. The chain employs TRBV20-1 and TRBJ2-1; 9 positions agree with TRBD1. The CDR3 length is 16 residues. Germline V lookup: CDR1 DFQATT, CDR2 SNEGSKA (reference sequence). The CDR3 sequence is CSAGDPRQGGYNEQFF. For the CDR3, the DNA is TGCAGTGCTGGAGATCCCCGACAGGGGGGGTACAATGAGCAGTTCTTC.

Many counts were recorded for this clonotype. This rearrangement joins TRBV2 to TRBJ2-7, with D unclear. The CDR3 covers 13 residues. Germline V gives CDR1 SNHLY, CDR2 FYNNEI. V was clipped by 4 bases and J by 6 bases, with 13 bases between them. CDR3 nucleotide sequence: TGTGCCAGCAGTGCGCGACTCCTTAGCGAGCAGTACTTC. Protein: CASSARLLSEQYF.

This clonotype was counted ten times or more. The rearrangement joins TRBV27 to TRBJ2-1; 8 positions match TRBD1. The junction had 6 bases not matched to a gene; V was cut back by 6 bases and J by 2 bases. This CDR3 is built from 15 residues. CDR1 and CDR2 (germline): MNHEY, SMNVEV (reference sequence). Here the CDR3 reads CASRTGTGPYNEQFF. The CDR3 nucleotides read TGTGCCAGCAGAACCGGGACAGGTCCCTACAATGAGCAGTTCTTC.

This clonotype was observed many times. The CDR3 nucleotides read TGTGCCAGCAAAGGGGGGAGGGGCACAGATACGCAGTATTTT. Translating it yields CASKGGRGTDTQYF. The rearrangement joins TRBV27 to TRBJ2-3; tentatively, D is TRBD2 (7 bases). The CDR3 covers 14 residues. Trimming removed 7 bases at V and 1 base at J, with 12 bases between. Germline CDR1 MNHEY, CDR2 SMNVEV (reference sequence).